This passage covers 28 T cell receptor beta chains from one sample sequenced in a study of blood T cell repertoires in COVID-19. Libraries were prepared by immunoSEQ multiplex PCR; TCRdb keeps only in-frame clonotypes and omits some of them. The sample comprises about 36,000 clones, about 88% of which are singletons, and around 2% rests with the top ten. The sample consisted of peripheral blood. The receptors here all came from a human donor in a cohort sampled during active COVID-19.

The CDR3: CATSAYNEQFF. The CDR3 nucleotides are TGTGCCACCAGTGCTTACAATGAGCAGTTCTTC. The chain has TRBV24-1 and TRBJ2-1; D gene unclear. The CDR3 loop spans 11 amino acids. The V gene lost 5 bases and the J gene lost 4 bases, with 2 bases spanning the gap. CDR1 KGHDR and CDR2 SFDVKD come from the germline V gene.

The gene calls are TRBV5-4 and TRBJ1-2; unclear D gene. Germline assignment: CDR1 SGHNT and CDR2 YYREEE (reference sequence). The CDR3 is 13 residues long. V gave up 2 bases and J gave up 14 bases, with 19 bases separating them. The CDR3 loop is CASSLFSEGKKTF. In DNA, the CDR3 is TGTGCCAGCAGCTTATTTTCTGAGGGTAAAAAGACCTTC.

In this sample, this clone turned up a few times. V gene TRBV3-1 (or the pseudogene TRBV3-2) combines with J gene TRBJ1-1; 9 positions match TRBD1. Germline V gives CDR1 LGHDT, CDR2 YNNKEL (reference sequence). CDR3 size: 16 residues. The junction had 7 bases not matched to a gene; V was cut back by 4 bases and J by 1 base. The CDR3 DNA sequence: TGTGCCAGCAGCCTTCGGGACAGGGCCCCGAACACTGAAGCTTTCTTT. Its translation is CASSLRDRAPNTEAFF.

This rearrangement joins TRBV7-8 to TRBJ1-4, with D maybe TRBD1 (5 bases). This CDR3 has 15 amino acids. Trimming left V 1 base short and J 11 bases short, with 17 bases between. The germline CDR1 and CDR2 sequences are SGHVS and FQNEAQ. CDR3 bases: TGTGCCAGCAGCTTAGGGCTCGGAAGGGGATCCAAACTGTTTTTT. Translation: CASSLGLGRGSKLFF.

V is TRBV5-1 and J is TRBJ2-1, with no clear D. The V gene's germline CDR1 is SGHRS and CDR2 YFSETQ. CDR3 length: 12 amino acids. V lost 3 bases and J lost 7, with 8 bases in between. CDR3 DNA: TGCGCCAGCAGCTGGGCAGGTAATGAGCAGTTCTTC. Its protein is CASSWAGNEQFF.

The chain links TRBV27 to TRBJ2-1; possible D gene TRBD1, 7 bases. This CDR3 contains 15 residues. Trimming left V 2 bases short and J 4 bases short, with 12 bases between. Germline V gene lookup returns CDR1 MNHEY and CDR2 SMNVEV (reference sequence). As DNA, the CDR3 is TGTGCCAGCAGTTTAACGGCAGGGGGGTACAATGAGCAGTTCTTC. This translates into CASSLTAGGYNEQFF.

This clone is a singleton in its sample. The chain employs TRBV29-1 and TRBJ1-2, with 10 bases lining up with TRBD1. Germline values: CDR1 SQVTM, CDR2 ANQGSEA. There are 12 residues in the CDR3. After removal of 7 bases from V and 6 bases from J, the junction contained 5 bases not matched to a gene. Here the CDR3 DNA reads TGCAGCGCGCCGGGACAGGGGCATGGCTACACCTTC. Encoded protein: CSAPGQGHGYTF.

The chain recombines TRBV30 with TRBJ1-6; 7 bases match TRBD1. This CDR3 spans 13 amino acids. With 3 bases clipped from V and 10 bases from J, the junction kept 6 bases outside the gene matches. Per the germline V gene, CDR1 is GTSNPN and CDR2 is SVGIG (reference sequence). The CDR3 here is CAWRRDSPSPLHF. CDR3 DNA: TGTGCCTGGAGGAGGGACAGCCCATCACCCCTCCACTTT.

The chain combines TRBV7-9 with TRBJ2-7; a possible D gene is TRBD2 (5 bases). CDR1 and CDR2 (germline): SEHNR, FQNEAQ (reference sequence). CDR3 length: 13 amino acids. Trimming cost V 6 bases and J 3 bases, with 12 bases left between them. Here the CDR3 DNA reads TGTGCCAGCAGTGCCGGGAACAACTACGAGCAGTACTTC. It encodes CASSAGNNYEQYF. The whole variable domain, remainder taken from reference TRBV7-9 and TRBJ2-7, is DTGVSQNPRHKITKRGQNVTFRCDPISEHNRLYWYRQTLGQGPEFLTYFQNEAQLEKSRLLSDRFSAERPKGSFSTLEIQRTEQGDSAMYLCASSAGNNYEQYFGPGTRLTVT.

The rearrangement joins TRBV5-4 to TRBJ1-6, with TRBD1 identical over 9 bases. The V gene's germline CDR1 is SGHNT and CDR2 YYREEE (reference sequence). CDR3 length equals 15 residues. Trimming cost V 0 bases and J 9 bases; bases outside gene matches: 4. Here the CDR3 DNA reads TGTGCCAGCAGCTTGGCCACAGGGGGCGGTTCACCCCTCCACTTT. This translates into CASSLATGGGSPLHF.

The genes are TRBV21-1 and TRBJ2-1; the listed D gene, TRBD2, was not tested against the DNA. TRBV21-1 is flagged as a pseudogene. The CDR3 has 18 residues. The CDR3, as DNA: TGTGCCAGCAGCAAACCTCCCGGAGGCAGGCCTAATCCCAATGAGCAGTTCTTC. Translation: CASSKPPGGRPNPNEQFF.

The chain is built from TRBV11-2 and TRBJ2-7; D call uncertain. Germline CDR1 SGHAT, CDR2 FQNNGV. Trimming cost V 1 base and J 4 bases, with 8 bases left between them. This CDR3 region has 13 residues. The CDR3 sequence is CASSLAVHYEQYF. DNA of the CDR3: TGTGCCAGCAGCTTAGCGGTTCATTACGAGCAGTACTTC.

The V and J genes are TRBV19 and TRBJ1-5; TRBD1 is a possible D gene (6 bases). Germline V gene lookup returns CDR1 LNHDA and CDR2 SQIVND (reference sequence). The CDR3 consists of 15 residues. Deletions cut 5 bases from V and 2 bases from J, with 13 bases between. This CDR3 is CASSVGARGNQPQHF. CDR3 DNA: TGTGCCAGTAGTGTGGGGGCTCGGGGCAATCAGCCCCAGCATTTT.

This clone was seen once. The J gene is TRBJ1-6, the V gene TRBV5-1, with D maybe TRBD1 (6 bases). The CDR3 contains 15 residues. Germline V gene sequence: CDR1 SGHRS, CDR2 YFSETQ. The V end lost 2 bases, the J end lost 5 bases, and 11 bases lay between the germline ends. CDR3: CASSFAGADNSPLHF. As DNA, the CDR3 is TGCGCCAGCAGCTTCGCAGGGGCGGATAATTCACCCCTCCACTTT.

J is TRBJ1-1 and V is TRBV5-4; TRBD1 might be the D (6 bases). This CDR3 is built from 12 residues. V was clipped by 3 bases and J by 5 bases, with 8 bases between them. Germline-derived CDR1 and CDR2 are SGHNT and YYREEE (reference sequence). The CDR3 DNA follows: TGTGCCAGCAGCTCTAGGGGGACTGAAGCTTTCTTT. Translated, it gives CASSSRGTEAFF.

The CDR3 sequence is CASSTTENTEAFF. CDR3 coding DNA: TGTGCCAGCAGTACGACAGAGAACACTGAAGCTTTCTTT. This chain connects TRBV2 to TRBJ1-1, with D possibly matching TRBD1 (5 bases). This CDR3 spans 13 amino acids. The germline V gene has CDR1 SNHLY and CDR2 FYNNEI. V lost 5 bases and J 1 base, leaving 8 bases between the germline ends.

This clone was counted a few times. The chain is built from TRBV11-3 and TRBJ1-1, with D tentatively TRBD1 (5 bases). The CDR3 covers 14 residues. V lost 5 bases, J lost 0 bases, and 10 bases lay in between. Germline V gene lookup returns CDR1 SGHNT and CDR2 YENEEA. The CDR3 spells CASSAGPLNTEAFF. For the CDR3, the DNA is TGTGCCAGCAGCGCGGGACCGCTGAACACTGAAGCTTTCTTT.

This chain links TRBV19 with TRBJ1-2, with TRBD1 as a possible D gene (6 bases). Germline CDR1 and CDR2: LNHDA and SQIVND (reference sequence). This CDR3 has 12 residues. Trimming pared 11 bases from V and 4 bases from J, leaving 14 bases between. For the CDR3, the DNA is TGTGCCTGCTTGATGGACAGCTATGGCTACACCTTC. Amino acid sequence: CACLMDSYGYTF.

CDR3 in amino acids: CASRSIEGSNQPQHF. CDR3 nucleotides: TGTGCCAGCAGGAGTATCGAGGGTAGCAATCAGCCCCAGCATTTT. V usage is TRBV6-6 and J usage is TRBJ1-5; D gene unclear. Trimming cost V 6 bases and J 0 bases, with 12 bases left between them. The CDR3 totals 15 residues. CDR1 and CDR2 from the germline V gene are MNHNY and SVGAGI (reference sequence).

V gene TRBV5-8 combines with J gene TRBJ2-7; 9 bases are a match to TRBD2. The CDR3 length is 16 residues. The J segment lost 5 bases and the V segment lost 0 bases, leaving 9 bases of the junction unmatched. Germline V lookup: CDR1 SGHTS, CDR2 YDEGEE. The chain's CDR3 is CASSLAAGGLPNEQYF. The CDR3, as DNA: TGTGCCAGCAGCTTGGCAGCGGGGGGCCTGCCAAACGAGCAGTACTTC. Based on the CDR3 plus reference TRBV5-8 and TRBJ2-7, the full variable domain is EAGVTQSPTHLIKTRGQQATLRCSPISGHTSVYWYQQALGLGLQFLLWYDEGEERNRGNFPPRFSGRQFPNYSSELNVNALELEDSALYLCASSLAAGGLPNEQYFGPGTRLTVT.

The V gene is TRBV6-1, the J gene TRBJ1-2; D not certain. Germline CDR1 MNHNS, CDR2 SASEGT. V was shortened by 3 bases and J by 1 base, with 6 bases between the two germline ends. The CDR3 sequence is 13 residues long. CDR3 DNA: TGTGCCAGCAGTGAGGGAGTTAACTATGGCTACACCTTC. Translated, it gives CASSEGVNYGYTF.

The J gene is TRBJ1-6, the V gene TRBV9; 7 bases are shared with TRBD1. This CDR3 is 15 amino acids long. The J segment lost 4 bases and the V segment lost 3 bases, leaving 4 bases of the junction unmatched. In germline, CDR1 is SGDLS, CDR2 YYNGEE. CDR3 DNA: TGTGCCAGCAGCGCCGGACAGGCGTATAATTCACCCCTCCACTTT. It translates to CASSAGQAYNSPLHF.

This chain uses TRBV6-5 with TRBJ1-5, with 7 bases fitting TRBD1. Germline assignment: CDR1 MNHEY and CDR2 SVGAGI. The CDR3 length is 14 residues. V dropped 6 bases and J dropped 7; count of bases not matched to a gene: 9. The DNA of the CDR3 is TGTGCCAGCAGCCTGAGGGGGCTCGGGCAGCCCCAGCATTTT. Amino acids: CASSLRGLGQPQHF.

The chain recombines TRBV30 with TRBJ1-2; D gene uncertain. Germline values: CDR1 GTSNPN, CDR2 SVGIG (reference sequence). The V end was cut by 4 bases, the J end by 0 bases, with 6 bases between. This CDR3 spans 12 amino acids. The CDR3 region is CAWNRANYGYTF. Here the CDR3 DNA reads TGTGCCTGGAACCGGGCTAACTATGGCTACACCTTC.

The rearrangement uses TRBV4-1 and TRBJ2-7, with TRBD2 identical over 10 bases. This CDR3 has 15 residues. The V segment lost 5 bases and the J segment 1 base; nucleotides outside the gene matches: 5. Germline assignment: CDR1 MGHRA and CDR2 YSYEKL. This chain's CDR3 is CASSIERGGSYEQYF. The CDR3 nucleotides read TGCGCCAGCAGCATCGAGCGGGGGGGATCCTACGAGCAGTACTTC.

This clone was observed a handful of times. The chain uses TRBV3-1 (or the pseudogene TRBV3-2) and TRBJ1-5; no clear D gene. V lost 3 bases, J lost 7 bases, and 7 bases lay in between. The CDR3 sequence is 12 residues long. The V gene's germline CDR1 is LGHDT and CDR2 YNNKEL (reference sequence). The DNA for the CDR3 is TGTGCCAGCAGCCACCGCGGGCAGCCCCAGCATTTT. Its translation is CASSHRGQPQHF.

The rearrangement links TRBV5-3 to TRBJ1-4; possible D gene TRBD1, 5 bases. TRBV5-3 is designated an ORF whose function remains uncertain. Trimming removed 0 bases at V and 8 bases at J, with 14 bases between. The CDR3 loop spans 15 amino acids. The CDR3 reads CARSLETGEWEKLFF. The CDR3 nucleotides read TGTGCCAGAAGCTTGGAGACGGGGGAGTGGGAAAAACTGTTTTTT.

The chain has TRBV12-5 and TRBJ2-5; TRBD2 is a possible D gene (6 bases). This CDR3 spans 16 amino acids. Germline V gene sequence: CDR1 LGHNT, CDR2 FRNRAP. The V gene lost 1 base and the J gene lost 5 bases, with 17 bases spanning the gap. In DNA, the CDR3 is TGTGCTAGTGGTTTGGGAGGAGGGCAGGCGGCGGAGACCCAGTACTTC. It is translated as CASGLGGGQAAETQYF.